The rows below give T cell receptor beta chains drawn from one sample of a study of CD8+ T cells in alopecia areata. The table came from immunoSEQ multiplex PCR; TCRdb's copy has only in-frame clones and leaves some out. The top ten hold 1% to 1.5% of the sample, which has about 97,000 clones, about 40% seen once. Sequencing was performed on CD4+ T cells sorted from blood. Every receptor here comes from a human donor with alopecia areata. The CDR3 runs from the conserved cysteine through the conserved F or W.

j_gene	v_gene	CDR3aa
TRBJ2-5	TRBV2	CASYKTRQETQYF
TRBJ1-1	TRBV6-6	CASSYSQDNTEAFF
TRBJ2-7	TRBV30	CAWSQGPPLEQYF
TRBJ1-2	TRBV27	CASSTQVFAGYTF
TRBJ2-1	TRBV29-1	CSVWSYTQREQFF
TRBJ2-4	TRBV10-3	CAISDGSGRDQYF
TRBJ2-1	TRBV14	CASSRWLRFDEQFF
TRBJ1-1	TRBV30	CAWDRGSGTEAFF
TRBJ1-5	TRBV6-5	CASSFRVSQPQHF
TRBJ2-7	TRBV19	CASSVGLAEQYF
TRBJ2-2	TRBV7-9	CASSLLRGNTGELFF
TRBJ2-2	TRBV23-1	CASSQSSDSQIDTGELFF
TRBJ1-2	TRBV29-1	CSVVGRTGENYGYTF
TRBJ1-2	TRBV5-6	CASSLAGFGYTF
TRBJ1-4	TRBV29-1	CSARTPGRGEKLFF
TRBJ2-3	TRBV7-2	CASSPTRGVNTQYF
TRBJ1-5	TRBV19	CASSIMSGNQPQHF
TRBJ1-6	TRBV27	CASSFRGTEGSPLHF
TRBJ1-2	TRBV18	CASSPGINGYTF
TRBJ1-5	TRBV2	CASSGTGGSRQPQHF
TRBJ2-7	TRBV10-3	CAIKSRVSHEQYF
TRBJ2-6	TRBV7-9	CASSPRLDSGANVLTF
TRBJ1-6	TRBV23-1	CASSLVVGGDRALDSPLHF
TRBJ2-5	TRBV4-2	CASSQGRVRGQETQYF
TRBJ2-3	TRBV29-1	CSVATSGDTDTQYF
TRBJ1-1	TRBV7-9	CASRNVRGNTEAFF
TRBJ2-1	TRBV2	CASSEPYNEQFF
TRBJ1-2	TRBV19	CASSIQQGLDGYTF
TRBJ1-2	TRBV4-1	CASSRTDGRRYGYTF
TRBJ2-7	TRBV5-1	CASSLFAETYEQYF